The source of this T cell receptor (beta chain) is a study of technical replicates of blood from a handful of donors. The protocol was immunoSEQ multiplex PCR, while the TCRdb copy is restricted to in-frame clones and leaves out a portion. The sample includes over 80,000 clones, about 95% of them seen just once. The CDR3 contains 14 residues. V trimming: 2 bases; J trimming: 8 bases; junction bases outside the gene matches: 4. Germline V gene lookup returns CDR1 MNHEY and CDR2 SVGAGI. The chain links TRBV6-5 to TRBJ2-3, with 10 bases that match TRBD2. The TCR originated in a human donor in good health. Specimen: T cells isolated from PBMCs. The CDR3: CASSYLAGAFTQYF. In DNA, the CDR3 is TGTGCCAGCAGTTACCTAGCGGGAGCGTTTACGCAGTATTTT.